This T cell receptor beta chain was found in a study of molecular identifiers for immune sequencing clone quantification. Whole-study results and caveats: Clones above 20 RNA copies held over 98% of effector molecules, under 1% in naive cells. Because of identical TCR molecules sharing a barcode, sizes of highly expanded clones could be underestimated.

Each CDR3 protein gets one entry after TCRdb re-called the PCR reads with MiXCR. The sample holds 70,000 to 90,000 distinct CDR3 sequences, over 20% seen once. This clonotype was observed many times. No antigen is known for it. From roughly 21,000 to 960,000 sorted cells, naive CD8 libraries were generated with 10%, 30% or 50% RNA. This CDR3 spans 14 amino acids. The V gene's germline CDR1 is SGDLS and CDR2 YYNGEE. The V gene lost 5 bases and the J gene lost 3 bases, with 13 bases spanning the gap. Specimen: naive CD8+ T cells from blood, with Jurkat cell RNA spiked in. Subset: FACS-sorted CD8+CD4-CCR7+CD45RA+ naive T cells. The TCR comes from a human donor in good health. Some libraries in this study had Jurkat cell RNA spiked in. This chain joins TRBV9 and TRBJ2-3; D call uncertain. The CDR3, as DNA: TGTGCCAGCAGTTCTGGATCCGAGACAGATACGCAGTATTTT. Protein sequence: CASSSGSETDTQYF.